This T cell receptor beta chain was sequenced during a study of shared clonotypes between healthy human individuals. In the original analysis: ImmunoSEQ sequences covered only the junction and lacked quality scores; filtering therefore differed. Clones were sequenced by immunoSEQ multiplex PCR, and TCRdb holds only the in-frame ones, with some missing. V, J and clone size were drawn from that table, and D and trimming were deduced from the DNA. Of about 980,000 clones listed, roughly 72% are singletons. J lost 4 bases, V lost 5 bases, and 9 bases had no gene match. CDR1 is SGHDT and CDR2 is YYEEEE in the germline V gene. This CDR3 is built from 14 residues.

The clonotype originates from a man aged 18 to 29 in good health. The chain recombines TRBV5-6 with TRBJ2-7; 7 bases agree with TRBD1. What was sequenced was memory CD4+ T cells sorted from blood. Subset reported: CD45RA-negative fraction. CDR3 protein: CASRARGTPYEQYF. The CDR3 nucleotides are TGTGCCAGCAGGGCCAGGGGGACCCCTTACGAGCAGTACTTC.